Listed here are 3 T cell receptor beta chains from one sample, sequenced in a study of blood T cell repertoires in COVID-19. Clones were read by immunoSEQ multiplex PCR, and TCRdb kept only the in-frame ones, dropping some. The sample carries around 240,000 clones, 80% to 90% recorded once. Sequencing was performed on peripheral blood. These receptors originate from a man aged 35-49 years with acute or convalescent COVID-19.

To note about this clone: The junction shows a germline mismatch at one end, possibly a read error. The chain is built from TRBV6-1 and TRBJ1-2; D is possibly TRBD1 (5 bases). Germline CDR1 reads MNHNS; CDR2 reads SASEGT. The CDR3 is 20 amino acids. The CDR3 DNA follows: TGTGCCAGCAGTGAACAAGTAACAGGCCTCCAAGACGTTTCCAACTTTGGCTACACCTTC. Amino acids: CASSEQVTGLQDVSNFGYTF.

CDR3 DNA sequence: TGTGCCAGCAGCTTAGGCAGGGAAGCTTTCTTT. It specifies CASSLGREAFF. The chain links TRBV7-2 to TRBJ1-1, with unresolved D. Germline CDR1 is SGHTA and CDR2 is FQGNSA. Trimming shortened V by 1 base and J by 8 bases, and 5 bases separated the two germline ends. CDR3 length equals 11 residues.

This chain links TRBV4-2 with TRBJ1-1; unclear D gene. Germline assignment: CDR1 LGHNA and CDR2 YNFKEQ. This CDR3 has 14 residues. V lost 0 bases and J 3 bases, leaving 8 bases between the germline ends. The CDR3 region is CASSQEISYTEAFF. Written as DNA, the CDR3 is TGTGCCAGCAGCCAAGAGATCAGTTACACTGAAGCTTTCTTT.